The source of this T cell receptor (beta chain) is a study of control samples from healthy donors and cancer patients. Germline CDR1 is LGHDT and CDR2 is YNNKEL (reference sequence). The CDR3 contains 15 residues. Unmatched junction bases numbered 4, after V lost 1 base and J lost 6 bases. Produced via immunoSEQ multiplex PCR; TCRdb's table is partial and in-frame only. This sample carries around 140,000 clones, 91% of them seen once, and the ten largest clones take about 3.2%. The V gene is TRBV3-1 (or the pseudogene TRBV3-2), the J gene TRBJ1-5, with TRBD1 matching 9 bases. Sequencing used blood. This sequence originates from a man aged 25-45 years in good health. CDR3 sequence reads: CASSQGRTGAQPQHF. The DNA of the CDR3 is TGTGCCAGCAGCCAAGGACGGACAGGGGCTCAGCCCCAGCATTTT.